This T cell receptor beta chain was obtained from a study of CD8+ T cells in alopecia areata. Overall study context: The study gave treated patients oral tofacitinib at 5 to 10 mg twice daily. Study observations and caveats: Higher clonality was seen in lesional scalp than in normal scalp, especially in alopecia totalis/universalis.

TCR sequencing used cDNA made by reverse transcription of extracted RNA. The table came from immunoSEQ multiplex PCR; TCRdb's copy has only in-frame clones and leaves some out. The data show 130,000 to 150,000 clones, around 47% seen once. As to this clone: Antigen: not known.

CDR3 size: 12 residues. CDR1 is MNHEY and CDR2 is SVGAGI in the germline V gene. Trimming took off 5 bases at V and 13 bases at J, with 14 bases between the two ends. Researchers gathered lesional scalp punch biopsies and peripheral blood from patients with alopecia areata. The source of this sequence is a human donor with alopecia areata. Sequenced sample: CD4+ T cells sorted from blood. This chain joins TRBV6-5 and TRBJ2-2; possible D gene TRBD2, 5 bases. The CDR3: CASSPGIRGLFF. CDR3 nucleotides: TGTGCCAGCAGTCCCGGAATCCGGGGGCTGTTTTTT.